These T cell receptor beta chains were read from a single sample in a study of cytomegalovirus exposure and HLA in healthy donors. Profiled with immunoSEQ multiplex PCR; TCRdb holds only in-frame clones, not every one. In the table there are more than 45,000 clones, about 72% of which are singletons. Sequenced material: PBMCs. These receptors all come from a man aged 25-45 years in good health and CMV-seronegative. Each CDR3 is given with its conserved first and last residue. The order of the fields is clone size, D gene, V gene, J gene, CDR3 protein, CDR3 DNA. D genes are given only for firm matches. Clone size is not always given. Where it is, it says once, few, many or a class for expanded clones.

>.|TRBD1|TRBV25-1|TRBJ1-4
CASSLSGTGNEKLFF
TGTGCCAGCAGTCTCTCCGGGACAGGGAACGAAAAACTGTTTTTT
>.|TRBD1|TRBV29-1|TRBJ1-2
CSVEGDRVYGYTF
TGCAGCGTTGAAGGTGACAGGGTCTATGGCTACACCTTC
>.|.|TRBV30|TRBJ2-7
CAWSVSVYEQYF
TGTGCCTGGAGTGTTTCAGTCTACGAGCAGTACTTC
>few|TRBD2|TRBV19|TRBJ2-7
CASSPILRTSGRYIYEQYF
TGTGCCAGTAGTCCAATACTAAGGACTAGCGGGAGGTATATCTACGAGCAGTACTTC
>.|.|TRBV29-1|TRBJ2-3
CSGTETTDTQYF
TGCAGCGGGACAGAAACCACAGATACGCAGTATTTT
>.|.|TRBV6-5|TRBJ1-3
CASSYSRTSSGNTIYF
TGTGCCAGCAGTTATTCCAGAACTAGCTCTGGAAACACCATATATTTT
>.|TRBD1|TRBV13|TRBJ1-2
CASSLAPGTGASGYTF
TGTGCCAGCAGCTTAGCTCCCGGGACAGGGGCGAGTGGCTACACCTTC
>.|TRBD1|TRBV5-4|TRBJ1-1
CASRGTGVNTEAFF
TGTGCCAGCAGGGGGACAGGAGTGAACACTGAAGCTTTCTTT
>.|TRBD2|TRBV7-6|TRBJ2-3
CASSLARLAGDTQYF
TGTGCCAGCAGCTTAGCTCGATTAGCGGGAGATACGCAGTATTTT
>once|.|TRBV6-1|TRBJ1-1
CASRSSGNTEAFF
TGTGCCAGCAGGTCCAGCGGGAACACTGAAGCTTTCTTT
>few|.|TRBV5-4|TRBJ2-7
CASSVWDKSSYEQYF
TGTGCCAGCAGCGTCTGGGACAAAAGCTCCTACGAGCAGTACTTC
>.|TRBD1|TRBV2|TRBJ2-3
CASSEGGGAGGRRRDTQYF
TGTGCCAGCAGTGAAGGAGGGGGCGCCGGCGGGCGGAGGAGGGATACGCAGTATTTT
>.|.|TRBV27|TRBJ2-3
CASSRRATDTQYF
TGTGCCAGCAGTCGTCGCGCCACAGATACGCAGTATTTT
>.|.|TRBV5-1|TRBJ1-1
CASSSWGGVTNTEAFF
TGCGCCAGCAGCTCATGGGGGGGGGTTACGAACACTGAAGCTTTCTTT
>few|TRBD1|TRBV7-9|TRBJ1-3
CASSSWTGTFGNTIYF
TGTGCCAGCAGCTCCTGGACAGGTACTTTTGGAAACACCATATATTTT
>.|TRBD1|TRBV4-2|TRBJ1-5
CASSQVSGTGRDQPQHF
TGTGCCAGCAGCCAAGTCTCCGGGACAGGGAGAGATCAGCCCCAGCATTTT
>.|TRBD1|TRBV6-5|TRBJ1-1
CASSAYRGSVEAFF
TGTGCCAGCAGTGCCTACAGGGGTTCCGTTGAAGCTTTCTTT
>.|.|TRBV19|TRBJ1-5
CASNQGNSNQPQHF
TGTGCCAGTAATCAGGGGAATAGCAATCAGCCCCAGCATTTT
>once|.|TRBV30|TRBJ1-3
CAFNRDNSGNTIYF
TGTGCCTTCAACCGGGACAACTCTGGAAACACCATATATTTT
>.|.|TRBV5-1|TRBJ2-7
CASSPASGSGAYEQYF
TGCGCCAGCAGCCCTGCTTCTGGTTCGGGGGCCTACGAGCAGTACTTC
>.|.|TRBV27|TRBJ2-1
CASSRLEVNEQFF
TGTGCCAGCAGTAGACTAGAAGTGAATGAGCAGTTCTTC
>.|.|TRBV4-2|TRBJ1-2
CASSQQGTGNYGYTF
TGTGCCAGCAGCCAACAGGGGACGGGCAACTATGGCTACACCTTC
>.|TRBD1|TRBV30|TRBJ1-5
CAWSGQGSNQPQHF
TGTGCCTGGAGCGGACAGGGAAGCAATCAGCCCCAGCATTTT
>once|.|TRBV6-6|TRBJ1-5
CASSYSEGGFGQPQHF
TGTGCCAGCAGTTACTCGGAAGGGGGTTTCGGCCAGCCCCAGCATTTT
>.|TRBD2|TRBV27|TRBJ2-1
CASSLSRTSGYNEQFF
TGTGCCAGCAGTTTATCGCGGACTAGCGGGTACAATGAGCAGTTCTTC
>.|.|TRBV19|TRBJ1-4
CASSISGGWKLFF
TGTGCCAGTAGTATTTCAGGCGGGTGGAAACTGTTTTTT
>.|TRBD1|TRBV30|TRBJ1-2
CAWRPTGFGYTF
TGTGCCTGGAGACCGACAGGGTTTGGCTACACCTTC
>.|TRBD2|TRBV6-5|TRBJ2-3
CASSLLAGSTDTQYF
TGTGCCAGCAGTCTCCTAGCGGGTAGCACAGATACGCAGTATTTT
>.|TRBD2|TRBV19|TRBJ2-1
CASRWAGGNEQFF
TGTGCCAGTAGGTGGGCGGGAGGCAATGAGCAGTTCTTC